This T cell receptor (beta chain) stems from a study of CD8 T cells in Susac syndrome. Study-wide findings and caveats: Acknowledgment was made by the study that its TCR sequencing and HLA analysis involved a relatively small number of individuals.

CDR1 LGHDT and CDR2 YNNKEL come from the germline V gene (reference sequence). The CDR3 sequence is 19 residues long. V was pared by 2 bases and J by 9 bases, with 22 bases of the junction left unmatched. Comment on this clonotype: The antigen is unknown.

After extraction with the RNeasy kit, about 0.45 to 1 ug of the RNA was reverse transcribed using random hexamers. A single record per CDR3 protein comes from TCRdb applying MiXCR to the immunoSEQ multiplex PCR reads. The table has approximately 300,000 distinct CDR3 sequences, about 82% seen once. The sample taken for sequencing was CD8+ T cells from PBMCs. This sequence originates from a human donor with multiple sclerosis. V is TRBV3-1 and J is TRBJ1-5, with TRBD1 matching over 7 bases. In DNA, the CDR3 is TGTGCCAGCAGCCAATCCTTTGATCCGAAGGGGGCATATACGTGGCCCCAGCATTTT. It specifies CASSQSFDPKGAYTWPQHF.